Listed here are 17 T cell receptor beta chains from one sample, sequenced in a study of cytomegalovirus exposure and HLA in healthy donors. Generated by immunoSEQ multiplex PCR, the TCRdb table keeps only in-frame clones and is missing some. The sample carries about 83,000 clones, 90% to 97% recorded once. The sequenced sample consisted of PBMCs. Every receptor here comes from a woman younger than 35 in good health and CMV-seronegative.

The chain combines TRBV5-1 with TRBJ2-5; tentative D call: TRBD1 (6 bases). The V end was cut by 1 base, the J end by 4 bases, with 17 bases between. From germline, CDR1 is SGHRS and CDR2 YFSETQ. The CDR3 is 16 amino acids. The CDR3 here is CASSLYISTGSETQYF. The DNA for the CDR3 is TGCGCCAGCAGCTTGTATATTTCGACAGGTTCAGAGACCCAGTACTTC.

J is TRBJ2-7 and V is TRBV5-4, with TRBD2 as a possible D gene (6 bases). CDR1 is SGHNT and CDR2 is YYREEE in the germline V gene (reference sequence). Trimming pared 8 bases from V and 7 bases from J, leaving 22 bases between. The CDR3 sequence is 14 residues long. CDR3 region: CASLSAGSAGEQYF. CDR3 coding DNA: TGTGCCAGTCTTTCGGCGGGGAGCGCGGGGGAGCAGTACTTC.

This clone came up once. The gene calls are TRBV7-9 and TRBJ1-2; possible D gene TRBD1, 6 bases. Trimming removed 7 bases from V and 8 bases from J, with 20 bases in between. From germline, CDR1 is SEHNR and CDR2 FQNEAQ (reference sequence). The CDR3 totals 14 residues. CDR3 bases: TGTGCCAGCAACCCACCGGGGCAGGGGTACGGCTACACCTTC. Its protein is CASNPPGQGYGYTF. Variable domain in full (rest from reference TRBV7-9 and TRBJ1-2): DTGVSQNPRHKITKRGQNVTFRCDPISEHNRLYWYRQTLGQGPEFLTYFQNEAQLEKSRLLSDRFSAERPKGSFSTLEIQRTEQGDSAMYLCASNPPGQGYGYTFGSGTRLTVV.

This chain connects TRBV9 to TRBJ2-2, with D tentatively TRBD2 (5 bases). This CDR3 spans 15 amino acids. Germline CDR1 and CDR2: SGDLS and YYNGEE. Between the trimmed V and J ends, which lost 3 bases and 3 bases, there was a span of 12 bases. Here the CDR3 DNA reads TGTGCCAGCAGCGGTCCATTGCGGGACACCGGGGAGCTGTTTTTT. This encodes CASSGPLRDTGELFF. Drawing the rest from reference TRBV9 and TRBJ2-2, the complete variable domain is DSGVTQTPKHLITATGQRVTLRCSPRSGDLSVYWYQQSLDQGLQFLIQYYNGEERAKGNILERFSAQQFPDLHSELNLSSLELGDSALYFCASSGPLRDTGELFFGEGSRLTVL.

The table lists this clone with a count of one. V and J are TRBV7-2 and TRBJ2-1; tentatively, D is TRBD1 (5 bases). CDR3 size: 16 residues. Germline V lookup: CDR1 SGHTA, CDR2 FQGNSA. Trimming took 3 bases from V and 3 from J, leaving 15 bases between them. CDR3 in amino acids: CASSFLGVGFYNEQFF. For the CDR3, the DNA is TGTGCCAGCAGCTTCCTAGGGGTCGGATTCTACAATGAGCAGTTCTTC. The complete variable domain, with remaining parts taken from reference TRBV7-2 and TRBJ2-1, reads GAGVSQSPSNKVTEKGKDVELRCDPISGHTALYWYRQSLGQGLEFLIYFQGNSAPDKSGLPSDRFSAERTGGSVSTLTIQRTQQEDSAVYLCASSFLGVGFYNEQFFGPGTRLTVL.

This sequence joins TRBV27 and TRBJ2-7, with TRBD1 matching 8 bases. J was trimmed by 4 bases and V by 4 bases; bases with no gene match: 6. This CDR3 spans 14 amino acids. The germline V gene has CDR1 MNHEY and CDR2 SMNVEV (reference sequence). In nucleotides, the CDR3 is TGTGCCAGCAGTTCGGGACAGGCACTATACGAGCAGTACTTC. This sequence encodes CASSSGQALYEQYF.

The count of this clone is one. The V call is TRBV10-3, the J call TRBJ2-7; the D is unclear. Trimming removed 10 bases at V and 6 bases at J, with 16 bases between. The germline gives CDR1 ENHRY, CDR2 SYGVKD. The CDR3 has 12 residues. The CDR3 sequence is CATTSQEVEQYF. For the CDR3, the DNA is TGTGCCACCACTTCCCAAGAAGTCGAGCAGTACTTC.

This chain links TRBV5-8 with TRBJ2-2; 10 nucleotides agree with TRBD1. CDR3 length: 15 residues. The V and J ends lost 4 bases and 5 bases, in that order; junction bases with no gene match: 5. Germline CDR1 SGHTS, CDR2 YDEGEE. This CDR3 reads CASSPGQGKTGELFF. The CDR3 DNA reads as TGTGCCAGCAGCCCGGGACAGGGGAAAACCGGGGAGCTGTTTTTT.

The CDR3 nucleotides are TGTGCCAGCAGTTTATCGGTCCGCCCCACCTCGCGGCCCCAGCATTTT. Its translation is CASSLSVRPTSRPQHF. The V and J genes are TRBV28 and TRBJ1-5, with D uncertain. The CDR3 runs to 16 residues. CDR1 and CDR2 (germline): MDHEN, SYDVKM. V lost 1 base, J lost 9 bases, and 19 bases lay in between.

A single count supports this clone. The chain couples TRBV5-6 to TRBJ1-5, with a weak D call TRBD1 (6 bases). With 1 base removed from V and 2 bases from J, the gap between germline ends came to 16 bases. The germline gives CDR1 SGHDT, CDR2 YYEEEE. The CDR3 loop spans 17 amino acids. In DNA form, the CDR3 reads TGTGCCAGCAGCTTGTACGGGACAAACTACGGCAATCAGCCCCAGCATTTT. This codes for CASSLYGTNYGNQPQHF.

In DNA, the CDR3 is TGCGCCAGCAGCCCGGGTATCCGTGACCACGAGCAGTACTTC. It translates to CASSPGIRDHEQYF. J is TRBJ2-7 and V is TRBV5-1, with D uncertain. The germline V gene has CDR1 SGHRS and CDR2 YFSETQ. V was clipped by 4 bases and J by 5 bases, with 16 bases between them. The CDR3 is 14 amino acids.

The rearrangement uses TRBV14 and TRBJ1-1; 8 positions match TRBD1. J was trimmed by 8 bases and V by 1 base; bases with no gene match: 18. From germline, CDR1 is SGHDN and CDR2 FVKESK. This CDR3 spans 18 amino acids. In DNA, the CDR3 is TGTGCCAGCAGCCAAGGCGTATATTGGGGACAGGTCGGTCCGGAAGCTTTCTTT. It codes for CASSQGVYWGQVGPEAFF.

This clone came up once. The chain employs TRBV27 and TRBJ2-1; weak D call: TRBD2 (5 bases). Germline V lookup: CDR1 MNHEY, CDR2 SMNVEV (reference sequence). V lost 3 bases and J 4 bases, leaving 13 bases between the germline ends. This CDR3 is 15 amino acids long. The DNA for the CDR3 is TGTGCCAGCAGTTTCCGCGGCCGGGGATACAATGAGCAGTTCTTC. Translating it yields CASSFRGRGYNEQFF.

The rearrangement uses TRBV7-9 and TRBJ2-2; 7 nucleotides align to TRBD1. Trimming at V came to 8 bases and at J to 0 bases, leaving 3 bases not matched to a gene. Germline values: CDR1 SEHNR, CDR2 FQNEAQ (reference sequence). The CDR3 totals 14 residues. The CDR3 DNA reads as TGTGCCAGCCCCGGGACAGCGAACACCGGGGAGCTGTTTTTT. Amino acid sequence: CASPGTANTGELFF.

The chain joins TRBV27 to TRBJ2-7; maybe TRBD2 (5 bases). The CDR3 runs to 16 residues. Germline V gives CDR1 MNHEY, CDR2 SMNVEV (reference sequence). Trimming took off 7 bases at V and 3 bases at J, with 22 bases between the two ends. The CDR3 nucleotides are TGTGCCAGCACCCATTCGACTGGAGGACGAAACTACGAGCAGTACTTC. Its translation: CASTHSTGGRNYEQYF.

The chain joins TRBV7-6 to TRBJ2-1; D is possibly TRBD2 (6 bases). The CDR3 runs to 16 residues. CDR1 is SGHVS and CDR2 is FNYEAQ in the germline V gene. Between the trimmed V and J ends, which lost 2 bases and 3 bases, there was a span of 14 bases. CDR3 sequence: CASSLTSATSYNEQFF. The CDR3, as DNA: TGTGCCAGCAGCTTAACTTCCGCGACTAGCTACAATGAGCAGTTCTTC.

The chain combines TRBV7-2 with TRBJ1-4; 11 positions match TRBD1. The V segment lost 4 bases and the J segment 8 bases; nucleotides outside the gene matches: 9. There are 16 residues in the CDR3. Germline CDR1 reads SGHTA; CDR2 reads FQGNSA. CDR3 region: CASSSGTGGLEEKLFF. The CDR3 DNA reads as TGTGCCAGCAGCTCCGGGACAGGGGGATTGGAGGAAAAACTGTTTTTT.